This T cell receptor beta chain was captured in a study of human T cells and chemical hapten exposure. The germline CDR1 and CDR2 sequences are SGHTA and FQGNSA. V dropped 4 bases and J dropped 5; count of bases not matched to a gene: 9. The CDR3 totals 15 residues. One entry per CDR3 protein, called by TCRdb with MiXCR from the RACE reads. The sample has about 82,000 distinct CDR3 sequences; 10% are singletons. Time point: patch test 2, 6 weeks after DPC sensitization. The treatment: therapeutic diphenylcyclopropenone sensitization with weekly scalp DPC. This clonotype was counted at least ten times. The TCR originated in a woman in her fifties or sixties with alopecia areata. Some clones in this sample may be carry-over from other donors' samples. The V and J genes are TRBV7-2 and TRBJ2-3; TRBD1 matches at 7 bases. This specimen consisted of whole blood, obtained in connection with sensitization to the hapten diphenylcyclopropenone (DPC). The DNA for the CDR3 is TGTGCCAGCAGCTACCGACAGGGATTAGAAGATACGCAGTATTTT. This translates into CASSYRQGLEDTQYF.